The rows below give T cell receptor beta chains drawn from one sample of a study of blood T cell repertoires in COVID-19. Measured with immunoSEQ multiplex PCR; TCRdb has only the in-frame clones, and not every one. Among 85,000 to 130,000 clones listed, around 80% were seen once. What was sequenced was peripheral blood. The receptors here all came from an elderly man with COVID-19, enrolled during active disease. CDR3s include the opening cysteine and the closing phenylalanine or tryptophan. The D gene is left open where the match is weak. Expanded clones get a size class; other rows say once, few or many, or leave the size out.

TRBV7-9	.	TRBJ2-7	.	CASSSVSYEQYF	TGTGCCAGCAGCTCCGTCTCCTACGAGCAGTACTTC
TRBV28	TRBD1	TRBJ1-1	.	CASRPGQGTEAFF	TGTGCCAGCAGACCCGGACAGGGAACTGAAGCTTTCTTT
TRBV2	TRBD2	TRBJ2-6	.	CASSEWGSGGPGANVLTF	TGTGCCAGCAGTGAATGGGGTAGCGGGGGGCCTGGGGCCAACGTCCTGACTTTC
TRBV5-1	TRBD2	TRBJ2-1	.	CASNRLAGGAYNEQFF	TGCGCCAGCAACCGACTAGCGGGAGGCGCCTACAATGAGCAGTTCTTC
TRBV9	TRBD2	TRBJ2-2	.	CASSVHYAGVGNTGELFF	TGTGCCAGCAGCGTCCATTATGCGGGAGTAGGGAACACCGGGGAGCTGTTTTTT
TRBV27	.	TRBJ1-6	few	CASSQDSYSPLHF	TGTGCCAGCAGTCAAGACAGCTATTCACCCCTCCACTTT
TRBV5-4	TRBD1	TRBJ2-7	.	CASSGGTGPRWEQYF	TGTGCCAGCAGCGGGGGGACAGGGCCCCGTTGGGAGCAGTACTTC
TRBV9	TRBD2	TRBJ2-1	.	CASSPEGDYPYNEQFF	TGTGCCAGCAGCCCCGAAGGGGACTACCCTTACAATGAGCAGTTCTTC
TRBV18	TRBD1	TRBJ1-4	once	CASSPSTGREKLFF	TGTGCCAGCTCACCTTCGACAGGGCGTGAAAAACTGTTTTTT
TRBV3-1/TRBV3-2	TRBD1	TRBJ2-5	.	CASSHRQGLETQYF	TGTGCCAGCAGCCACCGACAGGGTTTGGAGACCCAGTACTTC
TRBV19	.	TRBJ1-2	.	CASSIRGAYGYTF	TGTGCCAGTAGTATACGGGGGGCCTATGGCTACACCTTC
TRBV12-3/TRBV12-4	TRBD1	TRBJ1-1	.	CASSQDRVRGAFF	TGTGCCAGCAGCCAAGACAGGGTCCGGGGAGCTTTCTTT
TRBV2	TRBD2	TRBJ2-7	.	CASSLLGLASGEQYF	TGTGCCAGCAGCTTACTGGGACTAGCTTCGGGCGAGCAGTACTTC
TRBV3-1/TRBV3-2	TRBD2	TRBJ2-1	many	CASSPQLTSGPNNEQFF	TGTGCCAGCAGCCCACAATTAACTAGCGGGCCAAACAATGAGCAGTTCTTC
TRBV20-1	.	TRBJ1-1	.	CSAPLNTEAFF	TGCAGTGCTCCTCTAAACACTGAAGCTTTCTTT
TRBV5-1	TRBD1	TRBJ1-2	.	CASSLGGTDLNYGYTF	TGCGCCAGCAGCTTGGGTGGGACAGATCTTAACTATGGCTACACCTTC
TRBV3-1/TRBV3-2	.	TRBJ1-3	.	CASSQGGSGNTIYF	TGTGCCAGCAGCCAAGGAGGGTCAGGAAACACCATATATTTT
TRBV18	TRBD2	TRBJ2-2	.	CASSQLADNTGELFF	TGTGCCAGCTCACAGCTAGCGGACAACACCGGGGAGCTGTTTTTT
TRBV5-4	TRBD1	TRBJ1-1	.	CASSLEGDSTTFF	TGTGCCAGCAGCTTGGAAGGGGACAGTACGACTTTCTTT
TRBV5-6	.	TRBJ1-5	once	CASSSTTGLDQPQHF	TGTGCCAGCAGCTCGACCACAGGGCTGGATCAGCCCCAGCATTTT
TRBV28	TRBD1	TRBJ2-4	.	CASSSGQPPRNIQYF	TGTGCCAGCAGTTCGGGACAGCCCCCCAGAAACATTCAGTACTTC
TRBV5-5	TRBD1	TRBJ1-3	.	CASSWTGGNTIYF	TGTGCCAGCAGCTGGACAGGGGGAAACACCATATATTTT
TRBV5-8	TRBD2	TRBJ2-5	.	CASSFSDGRAGETQYF	TGTGCCAGCAGCTTTTCCGACGGGAGGGCCGGTGAGACCCAGTACTTC
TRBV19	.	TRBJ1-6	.	CASSPQGTYNSPLHF	TGTGCCAGTAGTCCCCAGGGAACCTATAATTCACCCCTCCACTTT
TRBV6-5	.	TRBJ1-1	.	CATQGGGTEAFF	TGTGCCACCCAAGGGGGGGGCACTGAAGCTTTCTTT
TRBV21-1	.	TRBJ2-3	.	CASSPHGLGLWADTQYF	TGTGCCAGCAGCCCTCACGGACTGGGGTTGTGGGCAGATACGCAGTATTTT
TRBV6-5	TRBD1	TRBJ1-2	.	CASTRDSNYGYTF	TGTGCCAGCACCCGGGACAGTAACTATGGCTACACCTTC
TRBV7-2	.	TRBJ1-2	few	CASSFPSLGYTF	TGTGCCAGCAGCTTCCCGAGTTTGGGCTACACCTTC
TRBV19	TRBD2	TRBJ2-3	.	CASKPGLAGPASGTDTQYF	TGTGCCAGTAAGCCGGGACTAGCGGGACCGGCTAGCGGGACAGATACGCAGTATTTT
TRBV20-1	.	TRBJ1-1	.	CSARDYLGAFF	TGCAGTGCTAGAGATTATCTCGGAGCTTTCTTT
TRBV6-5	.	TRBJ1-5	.	CASSPRGGNYQPQHF	TGTGCCAGCAGCCCGAGGGGCGGGAATTATCAGCCCCAGCATTTT
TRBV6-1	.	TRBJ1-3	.	CASSEGVNSGNTIYF	TGTGCCAGCAGTGAAGGAGTCAACTCTGGAAACACCATATATTTT
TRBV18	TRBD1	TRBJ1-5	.	CASSPTGVGNQPQHF	TGTGCCAGCTCACCAACAGGGGTGGGCAATCAGCCCCAGCATTTT
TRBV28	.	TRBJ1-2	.	CASSLLRENYGYTF	TGTGCCAGCAGTTTACTAAGGGAGAACTATGGCTACACCTTC
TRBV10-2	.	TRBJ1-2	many	CASSESRGYNYGYTF	TGCGCCAGCAGTGAGTCGAGAGGGTACAACTATGGCTACACCTTC